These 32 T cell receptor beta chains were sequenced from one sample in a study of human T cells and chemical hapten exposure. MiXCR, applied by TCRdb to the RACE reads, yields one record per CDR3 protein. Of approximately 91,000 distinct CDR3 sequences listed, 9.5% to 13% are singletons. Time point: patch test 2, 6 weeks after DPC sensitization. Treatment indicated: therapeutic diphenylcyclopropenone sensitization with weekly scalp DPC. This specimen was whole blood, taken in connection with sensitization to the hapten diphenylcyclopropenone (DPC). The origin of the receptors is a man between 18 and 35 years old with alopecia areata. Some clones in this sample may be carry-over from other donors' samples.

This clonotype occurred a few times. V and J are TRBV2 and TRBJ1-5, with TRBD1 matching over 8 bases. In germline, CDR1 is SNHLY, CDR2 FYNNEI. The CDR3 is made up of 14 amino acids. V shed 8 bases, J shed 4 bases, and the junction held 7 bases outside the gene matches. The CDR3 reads CASCPDRGNQPQHF. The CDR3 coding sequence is TGTGCCAGCTGTCCAGACAGGGGAAATCAGCCCCAGCATTTT.

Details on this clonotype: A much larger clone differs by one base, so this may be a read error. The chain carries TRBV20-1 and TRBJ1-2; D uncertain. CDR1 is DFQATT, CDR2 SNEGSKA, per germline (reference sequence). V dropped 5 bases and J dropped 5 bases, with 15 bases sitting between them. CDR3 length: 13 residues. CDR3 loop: CSAVIELGYGYTF. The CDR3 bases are TGCAGTGCTGTAATAGAGTTAGGGTATGGCTACACCTTC.

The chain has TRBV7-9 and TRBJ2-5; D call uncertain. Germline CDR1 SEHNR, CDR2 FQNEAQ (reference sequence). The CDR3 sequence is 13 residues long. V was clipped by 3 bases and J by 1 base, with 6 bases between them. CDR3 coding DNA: TGTGCCAGCAGCTTGAACAGCCAAGAGACCCAGTACTTC. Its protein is CASSLNSQETQYF.

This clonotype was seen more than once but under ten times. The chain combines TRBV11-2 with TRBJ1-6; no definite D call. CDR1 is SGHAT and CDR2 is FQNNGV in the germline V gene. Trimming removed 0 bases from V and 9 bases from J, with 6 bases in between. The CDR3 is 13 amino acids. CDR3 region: CASSLDGSSPLHF. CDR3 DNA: TGTGCCAGCAGCTTAGATGGCAGTTCACCCCTCCACTTT.

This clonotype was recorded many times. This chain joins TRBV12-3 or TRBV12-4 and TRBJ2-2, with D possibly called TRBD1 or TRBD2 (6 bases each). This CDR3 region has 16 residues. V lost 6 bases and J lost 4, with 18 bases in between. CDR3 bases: TGTGCCAGCAGCTTTACTCCCGGGGGCCCCACCGGGGAGCTGTTTTTT. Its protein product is CASSFTPGGPTGELFF.

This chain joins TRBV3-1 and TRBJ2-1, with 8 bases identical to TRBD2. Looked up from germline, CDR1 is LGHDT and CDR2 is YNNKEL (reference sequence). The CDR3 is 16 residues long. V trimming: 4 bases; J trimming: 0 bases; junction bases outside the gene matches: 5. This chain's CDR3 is CASSRGGGPSYNEQFF. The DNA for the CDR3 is TGTGCCAGCAGCCGTGGCGGGGGGCCCTCCTACAATGAGCAGTTCTTC.

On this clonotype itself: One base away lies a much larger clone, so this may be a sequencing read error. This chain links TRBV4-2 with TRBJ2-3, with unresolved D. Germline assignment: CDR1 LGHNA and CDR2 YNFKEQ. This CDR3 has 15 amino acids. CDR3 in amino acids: CVSSQIGSGTDTQYF. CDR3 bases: TGTGTCAGCAGCCAGATTGGGTCGGGCACAGATACGCAGTATTTT.

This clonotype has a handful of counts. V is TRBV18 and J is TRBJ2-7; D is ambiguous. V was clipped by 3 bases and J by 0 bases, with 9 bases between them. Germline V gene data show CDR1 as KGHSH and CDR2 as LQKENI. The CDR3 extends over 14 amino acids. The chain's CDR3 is CASSPGASSYEQYF. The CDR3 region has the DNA TGTGCCAGCTCACCCGGAGCCAGCTCCTACGAGCAGTACTTC.

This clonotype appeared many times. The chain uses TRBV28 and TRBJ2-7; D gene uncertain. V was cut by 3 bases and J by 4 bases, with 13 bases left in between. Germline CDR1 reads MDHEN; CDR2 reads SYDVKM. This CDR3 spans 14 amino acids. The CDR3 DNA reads TGTGCCAGCAGTTTCCAGCCCAGGCTATACGAGCAGTACTTC. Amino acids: CASSFQPRLYEQYF.

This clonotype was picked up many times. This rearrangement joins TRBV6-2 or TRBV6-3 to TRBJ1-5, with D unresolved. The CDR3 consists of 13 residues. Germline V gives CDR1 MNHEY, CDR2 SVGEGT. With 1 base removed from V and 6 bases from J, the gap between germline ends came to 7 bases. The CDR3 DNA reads TGTGCCAGCAGTTACTGGAAGGGTCAGCCCCAGCATTTT. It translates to CASSYWKGQPQHF.

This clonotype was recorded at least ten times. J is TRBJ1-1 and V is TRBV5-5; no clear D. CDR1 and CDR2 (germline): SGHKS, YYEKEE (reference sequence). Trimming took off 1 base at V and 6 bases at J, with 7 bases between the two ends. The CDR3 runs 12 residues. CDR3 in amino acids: CASSLTDSEAFF. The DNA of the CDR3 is TGTGCCAGCAGCTTGACTGATTCTGAAGCTTTCTTT. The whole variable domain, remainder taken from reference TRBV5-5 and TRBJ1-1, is DAGVTQSPTHLIKTRGQQVTLRCSPISGHKSVSWYQQVLGQGPQFIFQYYEKEERGRGNFPDRFSARQFPNYSSELNVNALLLGDSALYLCASSLTDSEAFFGQGTRLTVV.

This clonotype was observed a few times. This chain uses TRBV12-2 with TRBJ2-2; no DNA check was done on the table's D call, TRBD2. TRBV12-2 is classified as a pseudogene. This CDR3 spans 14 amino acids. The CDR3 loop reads CASRFGGFTGELFF. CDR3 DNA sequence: TGTGCAAGTCGCTTTGGAGGGTTCACCGGGGAGCTGTTTTTT.

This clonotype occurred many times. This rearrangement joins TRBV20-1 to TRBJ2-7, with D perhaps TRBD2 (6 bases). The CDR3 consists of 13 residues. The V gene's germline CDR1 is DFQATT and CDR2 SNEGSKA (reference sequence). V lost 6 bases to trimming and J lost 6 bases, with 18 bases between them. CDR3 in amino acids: CSAGHSTGGEQYF. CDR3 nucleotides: TGCAGTGCAGGCCACTCGACCGGGGGCGAGCAGTACTTC.

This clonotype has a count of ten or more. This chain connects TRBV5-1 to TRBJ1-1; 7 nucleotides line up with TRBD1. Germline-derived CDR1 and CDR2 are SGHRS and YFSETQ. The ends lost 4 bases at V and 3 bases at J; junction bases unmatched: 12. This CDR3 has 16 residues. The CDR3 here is CASSPTGLQRYTEAFF. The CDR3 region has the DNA TGCGCCAGCAGCCCGACAGGGCTCCAGAGGTACACTGAAGCTTTCTTT. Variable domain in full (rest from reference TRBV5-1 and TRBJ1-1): KAGVTQTPRYLIKTRGQQVTLSCSPISGHRSVSWYQQTPGQGLQFLFEYFSETQRNKGNFPGRFSGRQFSNSRSEMNVSTLELGDSALYLCASSPTGLQRYTEAFFGQGTRLTVV.

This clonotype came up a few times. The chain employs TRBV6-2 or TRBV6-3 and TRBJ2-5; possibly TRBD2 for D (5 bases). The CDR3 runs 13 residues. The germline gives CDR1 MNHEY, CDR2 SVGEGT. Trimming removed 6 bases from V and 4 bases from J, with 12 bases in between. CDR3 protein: CASSLTRAETQYF. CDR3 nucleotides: TGTGCCAGCAGCTTAACTAGGGCAGAGACCCAGTACTTC.

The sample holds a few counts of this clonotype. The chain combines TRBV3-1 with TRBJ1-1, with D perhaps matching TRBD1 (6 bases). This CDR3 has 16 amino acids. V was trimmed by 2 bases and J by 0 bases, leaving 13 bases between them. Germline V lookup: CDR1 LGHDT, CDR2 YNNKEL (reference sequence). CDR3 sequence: CASSQRTGSVNTEAFF. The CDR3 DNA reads TGTGCCAGCAGCCAAAGAACAGGGAGCGTGAACACTGAAGCTTTCTTT. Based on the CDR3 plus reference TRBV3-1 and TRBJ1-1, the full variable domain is DTAVSQTPKYLVTQMGNDKSIKCEQNLGHDTMYWYKQDSKKFLKIMFSYNNKELIINETVPNRFSPKSPDKAHLNLHINSLELGDSAVYFCASSQRTGSVNTEAFFGQGTRLTVV.

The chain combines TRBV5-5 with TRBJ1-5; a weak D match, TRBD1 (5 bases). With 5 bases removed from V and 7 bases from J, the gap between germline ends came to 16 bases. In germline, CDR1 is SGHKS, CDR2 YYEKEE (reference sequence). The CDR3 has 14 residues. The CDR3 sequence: CASRFVRGTQPQHF. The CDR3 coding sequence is TGTGCCAGCAGATTTGTGCGGGGGACCCAGCCCCAGCATTTT.

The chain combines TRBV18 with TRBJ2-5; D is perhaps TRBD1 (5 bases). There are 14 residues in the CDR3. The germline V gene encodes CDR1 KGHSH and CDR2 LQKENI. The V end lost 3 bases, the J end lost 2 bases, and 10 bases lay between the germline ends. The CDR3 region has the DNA TGTGCCAGCTCACCTAATACAGGACAAGAGACCCAGTACTTC. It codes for CASSPNTGQETQYF.

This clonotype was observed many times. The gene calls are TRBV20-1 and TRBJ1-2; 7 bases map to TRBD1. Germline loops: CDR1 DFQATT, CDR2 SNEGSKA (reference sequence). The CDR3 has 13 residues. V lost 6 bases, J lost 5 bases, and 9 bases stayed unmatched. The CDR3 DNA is TGCAGTGCAACTACCGGGACAGAGTATGGCTACACCTTC. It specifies CSATTGTEYGYTF.

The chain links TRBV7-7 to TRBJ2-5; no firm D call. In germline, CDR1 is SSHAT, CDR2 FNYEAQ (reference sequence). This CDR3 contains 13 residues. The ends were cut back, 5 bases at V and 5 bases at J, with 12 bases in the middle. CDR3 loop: CASSPGVEETQYF. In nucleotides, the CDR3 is TGTGCCAGCAGCCCCGGAGTGGAGGAGACCCAGTACTTC.

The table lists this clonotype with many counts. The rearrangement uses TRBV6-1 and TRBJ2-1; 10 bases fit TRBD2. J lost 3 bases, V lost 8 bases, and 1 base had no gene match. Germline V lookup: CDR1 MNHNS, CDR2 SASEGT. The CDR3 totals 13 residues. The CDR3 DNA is TGTGCCAGCCGGACTAGCGGCTACAATGAGCAGTTCTTC. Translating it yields CASRTSGYNEQFF.

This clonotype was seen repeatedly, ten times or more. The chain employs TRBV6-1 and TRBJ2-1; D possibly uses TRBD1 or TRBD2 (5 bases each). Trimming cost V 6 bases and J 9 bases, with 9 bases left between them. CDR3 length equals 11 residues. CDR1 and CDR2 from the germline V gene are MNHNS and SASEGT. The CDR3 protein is CASRPRGEQFF. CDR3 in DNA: TGTGCCAGCAGGCCGAGGGGTGAGCAGTTCTTC.

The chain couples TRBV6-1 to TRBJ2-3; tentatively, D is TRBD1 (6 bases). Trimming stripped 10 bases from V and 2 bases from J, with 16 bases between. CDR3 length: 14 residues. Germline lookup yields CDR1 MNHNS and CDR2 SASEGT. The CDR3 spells CATSGDMITDTQYF. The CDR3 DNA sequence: TGTGCCACCTCAGGGGATATGATCACAGATACGCAGTATTTT.

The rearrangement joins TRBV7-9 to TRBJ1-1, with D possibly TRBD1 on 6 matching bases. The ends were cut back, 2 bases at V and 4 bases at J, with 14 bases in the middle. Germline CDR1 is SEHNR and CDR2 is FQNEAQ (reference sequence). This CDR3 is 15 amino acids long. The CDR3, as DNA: TGTGCCAGCAGCTTATTTGAGGGGGAGGTCACTGAAGCTTTCTTT. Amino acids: CASSLFEGEVTEAFF.

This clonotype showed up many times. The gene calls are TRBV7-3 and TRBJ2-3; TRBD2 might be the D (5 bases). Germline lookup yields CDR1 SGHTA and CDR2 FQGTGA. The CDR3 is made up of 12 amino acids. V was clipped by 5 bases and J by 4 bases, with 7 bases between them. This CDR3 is CASSEGSDTQYF. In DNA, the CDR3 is TGTGCCAGCAGCGAGGGTTCAGATACGCAGTATTTT. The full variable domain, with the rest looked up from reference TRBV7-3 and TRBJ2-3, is GAGVSQTPSNKVTEKGKYVELRCDPISGHTALYWYRQSLGQGPEFLIYFQGTGAADDSGLPNDRFFAVRPEGSVSTLKIQRTERGDSAVYLCASSEGSDTQYFGPGTRLTVL.

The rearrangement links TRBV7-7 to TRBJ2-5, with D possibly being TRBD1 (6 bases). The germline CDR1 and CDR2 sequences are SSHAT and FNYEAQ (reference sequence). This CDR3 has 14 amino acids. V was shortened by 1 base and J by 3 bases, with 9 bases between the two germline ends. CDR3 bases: TGTGCCAGCAGCTTAGTCAGGGGTGAAGAGACCCAGTACTTC. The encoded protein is CASSLVRGEETQYF.

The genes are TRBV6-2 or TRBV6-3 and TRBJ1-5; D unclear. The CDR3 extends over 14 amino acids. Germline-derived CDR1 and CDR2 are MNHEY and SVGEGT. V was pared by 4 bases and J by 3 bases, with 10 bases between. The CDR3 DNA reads TGTGCCAGCAGTTGGAACTTATTCAATCAGCCCCAGCATTTT. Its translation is CASSWNLFNQPQHF.

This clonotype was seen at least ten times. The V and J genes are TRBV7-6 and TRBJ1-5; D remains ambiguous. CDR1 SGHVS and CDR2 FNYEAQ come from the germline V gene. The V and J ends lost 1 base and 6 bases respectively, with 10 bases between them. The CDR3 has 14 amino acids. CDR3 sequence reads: CASSLGLGGQPQHF. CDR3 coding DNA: TGTGCCAGCAGCTTAGGGCTGGGCGGTCAGCCCCAGCATTTT.

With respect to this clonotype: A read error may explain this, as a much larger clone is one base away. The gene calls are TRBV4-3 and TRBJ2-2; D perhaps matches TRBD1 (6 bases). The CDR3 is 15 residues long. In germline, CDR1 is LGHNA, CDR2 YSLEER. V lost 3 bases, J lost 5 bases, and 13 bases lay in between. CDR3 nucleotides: TGCGCCAGCAGCCACGAGGGCAGGGGAACCGGGGAGCTGTTTTTT. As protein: CASSHEGRGTGELFF.

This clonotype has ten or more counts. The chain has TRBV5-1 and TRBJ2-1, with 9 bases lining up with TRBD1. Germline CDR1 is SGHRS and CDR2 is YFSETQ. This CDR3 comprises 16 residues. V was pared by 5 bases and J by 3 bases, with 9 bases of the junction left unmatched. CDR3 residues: CASRIVWDRDYNEQFF. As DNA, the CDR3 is TGCGCCAGCAGGATTGTGTGGGACAGGGACTACAATGAGCAGTTCTTC.

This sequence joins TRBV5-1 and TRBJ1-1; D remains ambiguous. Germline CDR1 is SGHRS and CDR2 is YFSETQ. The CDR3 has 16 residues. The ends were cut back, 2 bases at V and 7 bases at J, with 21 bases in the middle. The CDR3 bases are TGCGCCAGCAGCTTTGGGTCAGGAGCTTACTCGAATGAAGCTTTCTTT. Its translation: CASSFGSGAYSNEAFF.

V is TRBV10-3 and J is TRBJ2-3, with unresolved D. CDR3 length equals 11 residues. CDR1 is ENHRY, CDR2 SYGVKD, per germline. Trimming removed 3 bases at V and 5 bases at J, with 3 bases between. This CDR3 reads CAISEEDTQYF. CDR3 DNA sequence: TGTGCCATCAGTGAAGAAGATACGCAGTATTTT.